Shown below are 16 T cell receptor beta chains from a single sample sequenced in a study of T cell responses to AZD1222 COVID-19 vaccine. TCRdb's copy holds only in-frame clones and misses some; the assay was immunoSEQ multiplex PCR. This table holds 150,000 to 200,000 clones, about nine tenths found once. This material consisted of peripheral blood, taken 28 days after the second AZD1222 dose. These receptors were obtained from an adult who received the AZD1222 COVID-19 vaccine.

The chain combines TRBV4-1 with TRBJ1-2; TRBD1 matches at 10 bases. The CDR3 is 17 residues long. In germline, CDR1 is MGHRA, CDR2 YSYEKL. V lost 0 bases and J lost 10; bases outside the gene matches: 14. The CDR3 here is CASSQDRRDRGKPAYTF. The CDR3, as DNA: TGCGCCAGCAGCCAAGATCGGAGGGACAGGGGAAAGCCGGCCTACACCTTC.

The chain couples TRBV27 to TRBJ2-7; D perhaps matches TRBD2 (6 bases). Germline V lookup: CDR1 MNHEY, CDR2 SMNVEV (reference sequence). The CDR3 has 13 amino acids. The V gene lost 3 bases and the J gene lost 6 bases, with 12 bases spanning the gap. The chain's CDR3 is CASSFLGGREQYF. The CDR3 DNA reads TGTGCCAGCAGTTTTTTAGGAGGGCGCGAGCAGTACTTC.

The V and J genes are TRBV18 and TRBJ1-2; tentative D call: TRBD1 (6 bases). Trimming took off 2 bases at V and 8 bases at J, with 15 bases between the two ends. Germline CDR1 KGHSH, CDR2 LQKENI. The CDR3 has 14 amino acids. CDR3 nucleotides: TGTGCCAGCTCACCAAACAGGGTCAGAAGGGGCTACACCTTC. It encodes CASSPNRVRRGYTF.

The genes are TRBV29-1 and TRBJ1-6, with a tentative D call TRBD1 (6 bases). The V and J ends lost 0 bases and 13 bases respectively, with 13 bases between them. In germline, CDR1 is SQVTM, CDR2 ANQGSEA. CDR3 length: 13 residues. CDR3: CSVEESPQGPLHF. The CDR3 region has the DNA TGCAGCGTTGAAGAGTCTCCACAGGGCCCCCTCCACTTT.

CDR3 loop: CASSLNRGQDDEQYF. CDR3 bases: TGTGCCAGCAGCCTAAACAGGGGGCAGGATGACGAGCAGTACTTC. The J gene is TRBJ2-7, the V gene TRBV7-2; 9 bases agree with TRBD1. Trimming cost V 5 bases and J 5 bases; bases outside gene matches: 10. Germline loops: CDR1 SGHTA, CDR2 FQGNSA. This CDR3 is 15 amino acids long. Complete variable domain (other parts from reference TRBV7-2 and TRBJ2-7): GAGVSQSPSNKVTEKGKDVELRCDPISGHTALYWYRQSLGQGLEFLIYFQGNSAPDKSGLPSDRFSAERTGGSVSTLTIQRTQQEDSAVYLCASSLNRGQDDEQYFGPGTRLTVT.

The chain combines TRBV4-1 with TRBJ2-5; 8 nucleotides line up with TRBD2. The CDR3 runs to 16 residues. Germline CDR1 MGHRA, CDR2 YSYEKL. With 0 bases clipped from V and 4 bases from J, the junction kept 7 bases outside the gene matches. The CDR3 coding sequence is TGCGCCAGCAGCCAAGATCCCGGGGCGGGGGGAGAGACCCAGTACTTC. Amino acids: CASSQDPGAGGETQYF.

The rearrangement links TRBV7-2 to TRBJ1-1, with D possibly being TRBD1 (6 bases). CDR3 length: 15 amino acids. The germline gives CDR1 SGHTA, CDR2 FQGNSA. Trimming removed 1 base at V and 4 bases at J, with 13 bases between. For the CDR3, the DNA is TGTGCCAGCAGCTTAGTTCAGGGGTGGGCCACTGAAGCTTTCTTT. It specifies CASSLVQGWATEAFF.

The gene calls are TRBV27 and TRBJ2-3; D unresolved. The CDR3 sequence is 12 residues long. CDR1 and CDR2 (germline): MNHEY, SMNVEV (reference sequence). Trimming left V 2 bases short and J 1 base short, with 1 base between. The CDR3 DNA follows: TGTGCCAGCAGTTTAGGCACAGATACGCAGTATTTT. Its translation: CASSLGTDTQYF.

The V call is TRBV5-1, the J call TRBJ1-1, with D unclear. This CDR3 is built from 14 residues. The V gene lost 4 bases and the J gene lost 1 base, with 11 bases spanning the gap. Germline V gene sequence: CDR1 SGHRS, CDR2 YFSETQ. CDR3 sequence reads: CASSGLQPNTEAFF. DNA for the CDR3: TGCGCCAGCAGCGGGCTCCAGCCGAACACTGAAGCTTTCTTT.

This chain links TRBV2 with TRBJ2-5; D may be TRBD1 (6 bases). Between the trimmed V and J ends, which lost 8 bases and 5 bases, there was a span of 27 bases. The CDR3 is made up of 17 amino acids. CDR1 and CDR2 from the germline V gene are SNHLY and FYNNEI. Written as DNA, the CDR3 is TGTGCCAGCCGCGCTCGCGCCGGGTTCCGGACAGAGGAGACCCAGTACTTC. This codes for CASRARAGFRTEETQYF. Drawing the rest from reference TRBV2 and TRBJ2-5, the complete variable domain is EPEVTQTPSHQVTQMGQEVILRCVPISNHLYFYWYRQILGQKVEFLVSFYNNEISEKSEIFDDQFSVERPDGSNFTLKIRSTKLEDSAMYFCASRARAGFRTEETQYFGPGTRLLVL.

CDR3 residues: CASSSESTGGEKLFF. The CDR3 region has the DNA TGCGCCAGCAGCTCAGAGTCCACCGGAGGGGAAAAACTGTTTTTT. The rearrangement joins TRBV5-1 to TRBJ1-4, with unresolved D. Germline V gene data show CDR1 as SGHRS and CDR2 as YFSETQ. V was shortened by 3 bases and J by 8 bases, with 17 bases between the two germline ends. The CDR3 is made up of 15 amino acids.

This clone was counted a few times. This chain joins TRBV5-1 and TRBJ1-1, with D possibly TRBD1 on 5 matching bases. Per the germline V gene, CDR1 is SGHRS and CDR2 is YFSETQ. The CDR3 runs to 13 residues. Trimming removed 2 bases at V and 7 bases at J, with 12 bases between. CDR3 sequence reads: CASSLRGLSEAFF. CDR3 sequence (DNA): TGCGCCAGCAGCTTACGGGGGTTAAGTGAAGCTTTCTTT.

The chain uses TRBV2 and TRBJ1-2, with D tentatively TRBD1 (5 bases). The V gene lost 7 bases and the J gene lost 8 bases, with 11 bases spanning the gap. Germline CDR1 and CDR2: SNHLY and FYNNEI. The CDR3 is 11 amino acids. The chain's CDR3 is CASKEGVGYTF. CDR3 sequence (DNA): TGTGCCAGCAAAGAAGGGGTCGGCTACACCTTC.

The genes are TRBV2 and TRBJ2-7, with D unclear. This CDR3 comprises 12 residues. Germline-derived CDR1 and CDR2 are SNHLY and FYNNEI. The ends were cut back, 3 bases at V and 3 bases at J, with 6 bases in the middle. The DNA of the CDR3 is TGTGCCAGCAGTGACCTGAACTACGAGCAGTACTTC. It yields the protein CASSDLNYEQYF.

This chain links TRBV21-1 with TRBJ1-3; the table's D call, TRBD1, was not checked against the DNA. TRBV21-1 is annotated as a pseudogene. The CDR3 length is 17 residues. The CDR3 spells CASSKAASGLTGNTIYF. The CDR3 DNA reads TGTGCCAGCAGCAAAGCGGCGAGTGGGCTGACTGGAAACACCATATATTTT.

The chain has TRBV12-3 or TRBV12-4 and TRBJ1-5; D is ambiguous. CDR3 length: 11 residues. V was clipped by 5 bases and J by 1 base, with 0 bases between them. In DNA, the CDR3 is TGTGCCAGCAGTAGCAATCAGCCCCAGCATTTT. Its protein product is CASSSNQPQHF.